This T cell receptor beta chain stems from a study of regulatory T cells in long-lasting Graves disease. With iRepertoire HTBI primers and Arm-PCR of CDR3 regions, TCR beta libraries were built. MiXCR, applied by TCRdb to the multiplex PCR reads, yields one record per CDR3 protein. The data hold some 250,000 distinct CDR3 sequences, with roughly 18% observed a single time. Overall study findings and caveats: TRBV28, TRBJ1-2 and TRBJ2-5 emerged as the favored segments in persistent disease.

This clonotype was detected many times. The target antigen is unknown. Time point indicated: newly diagnosed GD, antithyroid drugs for less than 3 months. Making the TCR library involved RNA that had been extracted from PBMCs. EDTA tubes held 8 to 10 milliliters of peripheral blood from each patient. J lost 4 bases, V lost 0 bases, and 5 bases had no gene match. The germline gives CDR1 MGHRA, CDR2 YSYEKL. This CDR3 has 15 amino acids. Separately, the same data were catalogued under a study of T cells in Graves' hyperthyroidism and ophthalmopathy. This second study notes: Blood also contained most expanded thyroid clonotypes above 0.001.

This receptor was taken from a woman younger than 45 with Graves disease. The genes are TRBV4-1 and TRBJ1-2, with 7 positions matching TRBD1. This material consisted of peripheral blood mononuclear cells (PBMCs), taken at new diagnosis, from a patient treated with antithyroid drugs. As DNA, the CDR3 is TGCGCCAGCAGCCAAGAGTTGGACAGGATCTATGGCTACACCTTC. It yields the protein CASSQELDRIYGYTF.